The 16 T cell receptor beta chains given below trace back to one sample, sequenced in a study of long-term antiretroviral therapy in people with HIV. Survey level was the resolution at which the v3.0 immunoSEQ assay ran. Produced via immunoSEQ multiplex PCR; TCRdb's table is partial and in-frame only. The profile shows around 22,000 clones, around 80% of them singletons. The source was unsorted PBMCs, collected 0.1 years before starting antiretroviral therapy. The receptors here all came from a man between 18 and 29 years old with HIV.

Relative to its sample, this clone is medium-sized. This rearrangement joins TRBV9 to TRBJ2-1, with D maybe TRBD1 (5 bases). The germline gives CDR1 SGDLS, CDR2 YYNGEE. V shed 1 base and J shed 11 bases, with 10 bases lying between them. There are 12 residues in the CDR3. The CDR3 loop is CASSVQGGQQFF. In nucleotides, the CDR3 is TGTGCCAGCAGCGTACAGGGCGGACAGCAGTTCTTC.

The chain employs TRBV2 and TRBJ2-3; 10 nucleotides match TRBD1. CDR3 length: 13 residues. Germline loops: CDR1 SNHLY, CDR2 FYNNEI. The ends lost 9 bases at V and 3 bases at J; junction bases unmatched: 3. This chain's CDR3 is CARGGQGTDTQYF. The CDR3 DNA is TGTGCCAGAGGGGGACAGGGGACAGATACGCAGTATTTT.

The chain combines TRBV10-1 with TRBJ2-5; D is unclear. The CDR3 length is 13 residues. The V end was cut by 4 bases, the J end by 2 bases, with 8 bases between. The germline gives CDR1 WNHNN, CDR2 SYGVQD (reference sequence). The CDR3 reads CASSGGPQETQYF. In nucleotides, the CDR3 is TGCGCCAGCAGTGGAGGACCTCAAGAGACCCAGTACTTC.

The genes are TRBV25-1 and TRBJ1-5; D unresolved. Trimming took off 5 bases at V and 5 bases at J, with 10 bases between the two ends. The CDR3 has 13 residues. Germline V gene lookup returns CDR1 MGHDK and CDR2 SYGVNS. The CDR3 nucleotides are TGTGCCAGCAGTCGAGGACTAGATCAGCCCCAGCATTTT. This codes for CASSRGLDQPQHF.

The chain is built from TRBV2 and TRBJ2-1; no definite D call. Germline V gene sequence: CDR1 SNHLY, CDR2 FYNNEI. V was shortened by 3 bases and J by 7 bases, with 13 bases between the two germline ends. The CDR3 is 14 amino acids. The chain's CDR3 is CASSELGSQNEQFF. Written as DNA, the CDR3 is TGTGCCAGCAGTGAGCTTGGTAGCCAGAATGAGCAGTTCTTC.

The chain recombines TRBV9 with TRBJ2-1, with unresolved D. The CDR3 length is 12 residues. V was clipped by 0 bases and J by 10 bases, with 8 bases between them. Germline CDR1 is SGDLS and CDR2 is YYNGEE. CDR3 region: CASSVALGEQFF. CDR3 bases: TGTGCCAGCAGCGTAGCTCTAGGCGAGCAGTTCTTC.

The chain uses TRBV4-1 and TRBJ1-5; D is ambiguous. CDR1 is MGHRA, CDR2 YSYEKL, per germline. The CDR3 has 16 residues. V lost 0 bases to trimming and J lost 2 bases, with 11 bases between them. CDR3 sequence (DNA): TGCGCCAGCAGCCAAGATTCGGGAGTTGGCAATCAGCCCCAGCATTTT. Its protein is CASSQDSGVGNQPQHF.

J is TRBJ2-7 and V is TRBV19; a possible D gene is TRBD1 (5 bases). The ends were cut back, 1 base at V and 4 bases at J, with 8 bases in the middle. This CDR3 is built from 13 residues. Germline V gives CDR1 LNHDA, CDR2 SQIVND (reference sequence). The CDR3 sequence: CASSIGGSYEQYF. The CDR3 nucleotides read TGTGCCAGTAGTATAGGGGGCAGTTACGAGCAGTACTTC.

The V and J genes are TRBV10-3 and TRBJ2-7, with D unresolved. The V end lost 10 bases, the J end lost 5 bases, and 15 bases lay between the germline ends. Per the germline V gene, CDR1 is ENHRY and CDR2 is SYGVKD. This CDR3 is 12 amino acids long. CDR3 nucleotides: TGTGCCACCGGACCCACGTCCCACGAGCAGTACTTC. Translation: CATGPTSHEQYF.

V usage is TRBV5-1 and J usage is TRBJ2-2; 7 positions agree with TRBD1. The CDR3 spans 14 residues. Germline CDR1 is SGHRS and CDR2 is YFSETQ. V was clipped by 0 bases and J by 5 bases; unmatched bases: 1. CDR3: CASSLVQGTGELFF. The CDR3 nucleotides are TGCGCCAGCAGCTTGGTACAGGGGACCGGGGAGCTGTTTTTT.

The chain recombines TRBV6-5 with TRBJ2-7; 8 bases map to TRBD2. Per the germline V gene, CDR1 is MNHEY and CDR2 is SVGAGI. V lost 6 bases to trimming and J lost 3 bases; unmatched junction nucleotides: 7. This CDR3 contains 14 residues. The DNA for the CDR3 is TGTGCCAGCAGCCCCGGGACTAGTTTCTACGAGCAGTACTTC. Its protein product is CASSPGTSFYEQYF.

The chain carries TRBV6-5 and TRBJ1-2, with TRBD1 matching over 10 bases. From germline, CDR1 is MNHEY and CDR2 SVGAGI. Trimming at V came to 7 bases and at J to 9 bases, leaving 5 bases not matched to a gene. CDR3 length: 12 amino acids. As DNA, the CDR3 is TGTGCCAGCAAGGGACAGGGGACGCGCTACACCTTC. This translates into CASKGQGTRYTF.

This chain joins TRBV7-2 and TRBJ2-7; D assignment may be TRBD1 or TRBD2 (6 bases each). Germline V CDR1 and CDR2: SGHTA, FQGNSA. V lost 2 bases and J lost 5, with 28 bases in between. The CDR3 runs 19 residues. CDR3: CASSLHVRGAKDIPNEQYF. CDR3 sequence (DNA): TGTGCCAGCAGCTTACACGTTAGGGGGGCGAAAGATATTCCTAACGAGCAGTACTTC.

The chain carries TRBV15 and TRBJ1-5; no clear D gene. The CDR3 spans 12 residues. Trimming took off 0 bases at V and 9 bases at J, with 6 bases between the two ends. CDR1 and CDR2 (germline): LNHNV, YYDKDF (reference sequence). The CDR3 spells CATSRESGPQHF. CDR3 DNA: TGTGCCACCAGCAGAGAGAGTGGGCCCCAGCATTTT.

The V gene is TRBV2, the J gene TRBJ1-4; D is undetermined. Trimming took off 5 bases at V and 0 bases at J, with 13 bases between the two ends. Germline lookup yields CDR1 SNHLY and CDR2 FYNNEI. This CDR3 has 16 residues. The DNA of the CDR3 is TGTGCCAGCAGTACTCCCGCGGAGGCAACTAATGAAAAACTGTTTTTT. This encodes CASSTPAEATNEKLFF.

The chain combines TRBV2 with TRBJ2-7; D could derive from TRBD1 or TRBD2 (7 bases each). Deletions cut 7 bases from V and 6 bases from J, with 22 bases between. The CDR3 is 15 residues long. Germline CDR1 is SNHLY and CDR2 is FYNNEI. Here the CDR3 reads CASTTAGRDSVEQYF. In DNA, the CDR3 is TGTGCCAGCACTACGGCGGGGAGGGACAGTGTCGAGCAGTACTTC.